This T cell receptor beta chain was recorded in a study of blood T cell repertoires in COVID-19. In the study overall: COVID-19 samples, acute and convalescent, were from the United States, Italy and Spain. From T cells, B-cell-depleted T cells, or PBMCs came the material, which was cDNA or gDNA.

The CDR3 is 15 residues long. V gave up 1 base and J gave up 4 bases; unmatched junction bases: 6. The germline gives CDR1 SGHTA, CDR2 FQGNSA. In the authors' workflow: Estimation of nucleated cell counts was performed using reference gene primer amplification. Here immunoSEQ multiplex PCR was the method, and the copy in TCRdb shows in-frame clones only, minus some. The V and J calls and the clone size are those of that table, but D and trimming were determined from the DNA. This table has some 400,000 clones, around 90% appearing once. The clonotype comes from a human donor in a cohort sampled during active COVID-19. This chain uses TRBV7-2 with TRBJ1-2; 7 bases line up with TRBD1. The sample taken for sequencing was peripheral blood. The chain's CDR3 is CASSLERGRIYGYTF. The CDR3 nucleotides read TGTGCCAGCAGCTTAGAAAGGGGGCGTATCTATGGCTACACCTTC.